This T cell receptor beta chain originates from a study of blood T cell repertoires in COVID-19. Study background: PBMCs, B-cell-depleted T cells, or T cells provided the cDNA or gDNA that made up the material.

J lost 6 bases, V lost 7 bases, and 6 bases had no gene match. The CDR3 spans 14 residues. Looked up from germline, CDR1 is MDHEN and CDR2 is SYDVKM. Per the original data handling: Quantification of nucleated cells was approximated via reference gene primer amplification. Assay used: immunoSEQ multiplex PCR; TCRdb lists only in-frame clones, some missing. D and trimming come from the DNA, and the V and J calls and clone size come from that table. The sample has a few hundred thousand clones, under 85% seen once. This clonotype was obtained from a man aged 25-45 years who had recovered from COVID-19. Sequencing was done on a sample of peripheral blood. The chain combines TRBV28 with TRBJ1-4; the match to TRBD1 covers 9 bases. Written as DNA, the CDR3 is TGTGCCAGCATGCGGGACAGGGAACATGAAAAACTGTTTTTT. This gives the protein CASMRDREHEKLFF.